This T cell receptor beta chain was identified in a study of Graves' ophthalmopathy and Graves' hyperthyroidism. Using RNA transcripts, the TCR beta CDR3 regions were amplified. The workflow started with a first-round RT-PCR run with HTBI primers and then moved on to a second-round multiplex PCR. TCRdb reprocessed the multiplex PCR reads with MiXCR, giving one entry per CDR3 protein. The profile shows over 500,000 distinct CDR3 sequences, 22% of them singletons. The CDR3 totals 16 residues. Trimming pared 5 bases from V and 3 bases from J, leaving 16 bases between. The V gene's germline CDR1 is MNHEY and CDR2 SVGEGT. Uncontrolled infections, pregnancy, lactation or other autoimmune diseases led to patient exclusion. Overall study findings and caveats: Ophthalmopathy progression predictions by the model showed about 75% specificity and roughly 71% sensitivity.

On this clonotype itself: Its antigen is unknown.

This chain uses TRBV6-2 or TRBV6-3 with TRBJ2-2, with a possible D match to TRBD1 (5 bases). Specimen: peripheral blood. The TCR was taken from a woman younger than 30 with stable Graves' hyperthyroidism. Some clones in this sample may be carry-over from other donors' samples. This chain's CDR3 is CASSPTDSYYTGELFF. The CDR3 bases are TGTGCCAGCAGTCCTACCGACAGTTACTACACCGGGGAGCTGTTTTTT.